The 26 T cell receptor beta chains in this list originate from one sample, sequenced in a study of T cells in localized non-small cell lung cancer. Only in-frame clones appear in the TCRdb table, and some are missing; sequencing was by immunoSEQ multiplex PCR. Of approximately 30,000 clones listed, more than 75% were seen once; the top ten hold around 3.8%. The source was peripheral blood, collected before any cancer treatment. These receptors were taken from a male donor at least 60 years old with stage III lung adenocarcinoma.

The chain recombines TRBV27 with TRBJ1-2; the match to TRBD1 covers 9 bases. Germline CDR1 reads MNHEY; CDR2 reads SMNVEV (reference sequence). V dropped 6 bases and J dropped 5; count of bases not matched to a gene: 4. CDR3 length: 13 amino acids. CDR3 DNA: TGTGCCAGCAGGATGACAGGGGGATATGGCTACACCTTC. It translates to CASRMTGGYGYTF.

V usage is TRBV5-1 and J usage is TRBJ1-2; unclear D gene. The germline V gene has CDR1 SGHRS and CDR2 YFSETQ. With 5 bases removed from V and 2 bases from J, the gap between germline ends came to 7 bases. CDR3 length equals 12 residues. CDR3 in DNA: TGCGCCAGCAGGCAGACAAACTATGGCTACACCTTC. Translated: CASRQTNYGYTF.

This chain uses TRBV29-1 with TRBJ1-2; D is undetermined. The CDR3 consists of 15 residues. Germline V gene lookup returns CDR1 SQVTM and CDR2 ANQGSEA. The ends were cut back, 5 bases at V and 0 bases at J, with 16 bases in the middle. DNA for the CDR3: TGCAGCGTTATTGCCACCGCTCCTACTAACTATGGCTACACCTTC. Its protein is CSVIATAPTNYGYTF.

This sequence joins TRBV5-6 and TRBJ2-2; 10 nucleotides align to TRBD1. CDR3 size: 17 residues. Germline CDR1 reads SGHDT; CDR2 reads YYEEEE. Trimming removed 3 bases from V and 4 bases from J; junction bases left unmatched: 9. The CDR3 sequence: CASSSLDRGLLTGELFF. The CDR3 bases are TGTGCCAGCAGCTCACTAGACAGGGGGCTACTCACCGGGGAGCTGTTTTTT.

V and J are TRBV6-1 and TRBJ1-5; D gene ambiguous. Germline assignment: CDR1 MNHNS and CDR2 SASEGT. The CDR3 spans 14 residues. Trimming removed 3 bases at V and 3 bases at J, with 9 bases between. Here the CDR3 reads CASSDPLANQPQHF. The CDR3 region has the DNA TGTGCCAGCAGTGACCCCTTGGCCAATCAGCCCCAGCATTTT.

This clone was observed a single time. This chain connects TRBV11-2 to TRBJ1-3; D is unclear. The CDR3 runs to 17 residues. With 0 bases removed from V and 4 bases from J, the gap between germline ends came to 16 bases. The germline CDR1 and CDR2 sequences are SGHAT and FQNNGV. CDR3 sequence (DNA): TGTGCCAGCAGCTTAGATCTCCGGATACTGGGAGGAAACACCATATATTTT. This translates into CASSLDLRILGGNTIYF.

This sequence joins TRBV2 and TRBJ1-1, with D uncertain. The CDR3 consists of 13 residues. CDR1 and CDR2 from the germline V gene are SNHLY and FYNNEI. The V and J ends lost 8 bases and 0 bases respectively, with 10 bases between them. The CDR3 nucleotides are TGTGCCAGCCACGCTGAAATGAACACTGAAGCTTTCTTT. This sequence encodes CASHAEMNTEAFF.

The V gene is TRBV15, the J gene TRBJ1-1; perhaps TRBD1 as D (6 bases). Trimming pared 0 bases from V and 3 bases from J, leaving 11 bases between. The CDR3 covers 15 residues. Germline lookup yields CDR1 LNHNV and CDR2 YYDKDF (reference sequence). The CDR3 region is CATSREEGTHTEAFF. The CDR3 DNA reads TGTGCCACCAGCAGAGAGGAGGGGACACACACTGAAGCTTTCTTT.

This clone was observed a single time. The chain is built from TRBV2 and TRBJ2-5, with a possible D match to TRBD1 (6 bases). The CDR3 runs 14 residues. V was shortened by 4 bases and J by 5 bases, with 14 bases between the two germline ends. Germline assignment: CDR1 SNHLY and CDR2 FYNNEI. The CDR3 reads CASSAQGVGETQYF. The CDR3 DNA reads TGTGCCAGCAGTGCACAGGGAGTCGGGGAGACCCAGTACTTC.

The chain employs TRBV5-6 and TRBJ1-4, with 12 nucleotides matching TRBD1. CDR1 is SGHDT, CDR2 YYEEEE, per germline. This CDR3 comprises 18 residues. With 5 bases clipped from V and 5 bases from J, the junction kept 13 bases outside the gene matches. For the CDR3, the DNA is TGTGCCAGCAGTCTACCCCCGGGACAGGGGGCGAAAAATGAAAAACTGTTTTTT. Protein: CASSLPPGQGAKNEKLFF.

CDR3 amino acids: CASSLSGAASGNTIYF. The CDR3 region has the DNA TGTGCCAGCAGCTTATCAGGGGCAGCCTCTGGAAACACCATATATTTT. This rearrangement joins TRBV11-2 to TRBJ1-3, with D perhaps TRBD1 (6 bases). The CDR3 spans 16 residues. The V end was cut by 2 bases, the J end by 0 bases, with 11 bases between. CDR1 is SGHAT, CDR2 FQNNGV, per germline.

This chain joins TRBV18 and TRBJ1-1; D might be TRBD1 (5 bases). CDR1 and CDR2 from the germline V gene are KGHSH and LQKENI. The length of the CDR3 is 14 residues. V lost 2 bases to trimming and J lost 3 bases, with 10 bases between them. The CDR3 DNA follows: TGTGCCAGCTCACCATCCCGGGGGGACACTGAAGCTTTCTTT. Amino acid sequence: CASSPSRGDTEAFF.

The chain couples TRBV6-1 to TRBJ1-2; D gene ambiguous. V was cut by 8 bases and J by 6 bases, with 16 bases left in between. The CDR3 covers 13 residues. The V gene's germline CDR1 is MNHNS and CDR2 SASEGT. For the CDR3, the DNA is TGTGCCAGCCTCGGTCAGATGTGGGATGGCTACACCTTC. Protein: CASLGQMWDGYTF.

This clone has more than one count but fewer than ten. The chain employs TRBV11-3 and TRBJ2-7; no firm D call. V dropped 0 bases and J dropped 5 bases, with 11 bases sitting between them. This CDR3 comprises 14 residues. Germline CDR1 reads SGHNT; CDR2 reads YENEEA. CDR3 amino acids: CASSLDWLADEQYF. The CDR3 DNA follows: TGTGCCAGCAGCTTAGATTGGTTGGCAGACGAGCAGTACTTC.

The chain uses TRBV29-1 and TRBJ1-2, with a possible D match to TRBD1 (6 bases). Germline V CDR1 and CDR2: SQVTM, ANQGSEA. This CDR3 comprises 14 residues. V shed 3 bases and J shed 6 bases, with 17 bases lying between them. The DNA for the CDR3 is TGCAGCGTTGAGGAGAACAGGGATATCGATGGCTACACCTTC. Its translation: CSVEENRDIDGYTF. The variable domain in full, completed from reference TRBV29-1 and TRBJ1-2, reads SAVISQKPSRDICQRGTSLTIQCQVDSQVTMMFWYRQQPGQSLTLIATANQGSEATYESGFVIDKFPISRPNLTFSTLTVSNMSPEDSSIYLCSVEENRDIDGYTFGSGTRLTVV.

The chain carries TRBV2 and TRBJ2-3; the match to TRBD1 covers 7 bases. The CDR3 is made up of 14 amino acids. The trim removed 4 bases at V and 1 base at J, leaving 2 bases unmatched. The germline V gene encodes CDR1 SNHLY and CDR2 FYNNEI. For the CDR3, the DNA is TGTGCCAGCAGTGGACAGGGAGGCACAGATACGCAGTATTTT. This gives the protein CASSGQGGTDTQYF.

This clone appeared once. V and J are TRBV28 and TRBJ1-1; a possible D gene is TRBD1 (6 bases). This CDR3 is built from 15 residues. V was clipped by 3 bases and J by 1 base, with 12 bases between them. Germline values: CDR1 MDHEN, CDR2 SYDVKM. CDR3 coding DNA: TGTGCCAGCAGTTTTGCAGGGGACGGGAACACTGAAGCTTTCTTT. The encoded protein is CASSFAGDGNTEAFF.

V and J are TRBV5-4 and TRBJ2-3, with D perhaps matching TRBD1 (6 bases). CDR3 length equals 14 residues. Germline V lookup: CDR1 SGHNT, CDR2 YYREEE (reference sequence). The V end was cut by 4 bases, the J end by 0 bases, with 9 bases between. The CDR3 region is CASSPGTSTDTQYF. CDR3 bases: TGTGCCAGCAGCCCCGGGACAAGCACAGATACGCAGTATTTT.

This chain connects TRBV5-6 to TRBJ2-4; D gene unclear. This CDR3 is 16 amino acids long. Germline CDR1 reads SGHDT; CDR2 reads YYEEEE. Trimming removed 0 bases from V and 1 base from J, with 11 bases in between. The CDR3 loop is CASSLVVGSAKNIQYF. CDR3 bases: TGTGCCAGCAGCTTGGTGGTGGGAAGCGCCAAAAACATTCAGTACTTC.

The chain links TRBV19 to TRBJ1-1; the D gene is possibly TRBD1 (5 bases). The CDR3 runs 11 residues. Trimming cost V 5 bases and J 8 bases, with 9 bases left between them. CDR1 is LNHDA and CDR2 is SQIVND in the germline V gene (reference sequence). CDR3 in DNA: TGTGCCAGTAGTTGGGACCGCGAAGCTTTCTTT. It specifies CASSWDREAFF.

The chain joins TRBV9 to TRBJ2-3, with a possible D match to TRBD1 (6 bases). Between the trimmed V and J ends, which lost 4 bases and 2 bases, there was a span of 11 bases. Germline CDR1 reads SGDLS; CDR2 reads YYNGEE. The CDR3 contains 14 residues. CDR3 protein: CASSSGQPTDTQYF. CDR3 coding DNA: TGTGCCAGCAGCTCCGGACAGCCCACAGATACGCAGTATTTT.

The chain uses TRBV18 and TRBJ1-2, with unresolved D. The CDR3 sequence is 13 residues long. V was shortened by 3 bases and J by 8 bases, with 13 bases between the two germline ends. The germline V gene encodes CDR1 KGHSH and CDR2 LQKENI. CDR3 coding DNA: TGTGCCAGCTCACCCAAAGAGAATCGGGGCTACACCTTC. Its translation is CASSPKENRGYTF. Complete variable domain (other parts from reference TRBV18 and TRBJ1-2): NAGVMQNPRHLVRRRGQEARLRCSPMKGHSHVYWYRQLPEEGLKFMVYLQKENIIDESGMPKERFSAEFPKEGPSILRIQQVVRGDSAAYFCASSPKENRGYTFGSGTRLTVV.

The rearrangement uses TRBV7-9 and TRBJ1-2; TRBD1 might be the D (6 bases). Trimming removed 4 bases at V and 3 bases at J, with 27 bases between. Germline CDR1 SEHNR, CDR2 FQNEAQ (reference sequence). The CDR3 has 19 amino acids. The CDR3 sequence: CASSSNDGATGISDYGYTF. CDR3 nucleotide sequence: TGTGCCAGCAGCTCCAACGACGGGGCAACAGGGATAAGCGACTATGGCTACACCTTC. The full variable domain, in which reference TRBV7-9 and TRBJ1-2 provide the parts outside the CDR3, is DTGVSQNPRHKITKRGQNVTFRCDPISEHNRLYWYRQTLGQGPEFLTYFQNEAQLEKSRLLSDRFSAERPKGSFSTLEIQRTEQGDSAMYLCASSSNDGATGISDYGYTFGSGTRLTVV.

The rearrangement links TRBV29-1 to TRBJ2-1; 11 bases fit TRBD2. CDR3 length: 16 residues. J gave up 3 bases and V 3 bases, and 7 bases lay outside the gene matches. Germline CDR1 SQVTM, CDR2 ANQGSEA. The CDR3 coding sequence is TGCAGCGTTGATGCGCGCCTAGCGGGGGGCTACAATGAGCAGTTCTTC. Protein: CSVDARLAGGYNEQFF.

The DNA of the CDR3 is TGTGCCAGCAGTAGGGAACCGCCCCAGCATTTT. It specifies CASSREPPQHF. The rearrangement uses TRBV6-6 and TRBJ1-5; D unclear. Germline assignment: CDR1 MNHNY and CDR2 SVGAGI (reference sequence). The CDR3 runs to 11 residues. Trimming cost V 5 bases and J 9 bases, with 8 bases left between them.

The rearrangement uses TRBV30 and TRBJ2-5, with D perhaps assigned TRBD1 or TRBD2 (5 bases each). The CDR3 loop spans 17 amino acids. Trimming removed 5 bases from V and 7 bases from J, with 29 bases in between. Looked up from germline, CDR1 is GTSNPN and CDR2 is SVGIG (reference sequence). CDR3 protein: CAWSSQRVGAARWTQYF. In nucleotides, the CDR3 is TGTGCCTGGTCCTCCCAGAGGGTCGGGGCTGCGAGGTGGACCCAGTACTTC. The full variable domain, its missing parts supplied by reference TRBV30 and TRBJ2-5, is SQTIHQWPATLVQPVGSPLSLECTVEGTSNPNLYWYRQAAGRGLQLLFYSVGIGQISSEVPQNLSASRPQDRQFILSSKKLLLSDSGFYLCAWSSQRVGAARWTQYFGPGTRLLVL.